The 9 T cell receptor beta chains below all came from one sample that was sequenced in a study of T cell repertoires in ileal Crohn's disease. Time point given: neoterminal ileum biopsy at postoperative endoscopy, about 6 months after surgery. Clones were sequenced by immunoSEQ multiplex PCR, and TCRdb holds only the in-frame ones, with some missing. The data show more than 12,000 clones, approximately 84% seen once. The specimen sequenced was ileal tissue. The receptor set was obtained from an adult with Crohn's disease.

This clone has only one observation. The rearrangement links TRBV6-6 to TRBJ1-2; TRBD1 might be the D (6 bases). Trimming left V 4 bases short and J 7 bases short, with 19 bases between. Germline-derived CDR1 and CDR2 are MNHNY and SVGAGI (reference sequence). CDR3 length: 15 amino acids. The CDR3 nucleotides are TGTGCCAGCAGTTTCGAGTTTCGACAGGCGGGTGGCTACACCTTC. Translation gives CASSFEFRQAGGYTF.

The gene calls are TRBV4-3 and TRBJ1-5; a weak D match, TRBD1 (5 bases). Germline CDR1 reads LGHNA; CDR2 reads YSLEER. V was cut by 0 bases and J by 1 base, with 19 bases left in between. This CDR3 is built from 19 residues. As DNA, the CDR3 is TGCGCCAGCAGCCAAGATTGGGGGGGAGGAACAAGCAGCAATCAGCCCCAGCATTTT. Amino acid sequence: CASSQDWGGGTSSNQPQHF.

The table lists this clone with a few counts. The V and J genes are TRBV5-6 and TRBJ1-4, with a weak D call TRBD1 (5 bases). This CDR3 region has 15 residues. V dropped 8 bases and J dropped 0 bases, with 14 bases sitting between them. Germline V lookup: CDR1 SGHDT, CDR2 YYEEEE. The CDR3 protein is CASTEGHATNEKLFF. The CDR3 DNA is TGTGCCAGTACGGAGGGGCACGCAACTAATGAAAAACTGTTTTTT.

This chain connects TRBV5-1 to TRBJ2-1; TRBD1 matches 8 bases. Per the germline V gene, CDR1 is SGHRS and CDR2 is YFSETQ. J was trimmed by 5 bases and V by 0 bases; bases with no gene match: 4. The CDR3 covers 15 residues. DNA for the CDR3: TGCGCCAGCAGCTTGGAGGGACAGGTCCACAATGAGCAGTTCTTC. This encodes CASSLEGQVHNEQFF.

This sequence joins TRBV19 and TRBJ2-2; TRBD2 matches 7 bases. V lost 5 bases to trimming and J lost 1 base; unmatched junction nucleotides: 4. The CDR3 consists of 15 residues. In germline, CDR1 is LNHDA, CDR2 SQIVND (reference sequence). DNA for the CDR3: TGTGCCAGTAGTCGACTAGCCGGGAACACCGGGGAGCTGTTTTTT. This translates into CASSRLAGNTGELFF. Variable domain in full (rest from reference TRBV19 and TRBJ2-2): DGGITQSPKYLFRKEGQNVTLSCEQNLNHDAMYWYRQDPGQGLRLIYYSQIVNDFQKGDIAEGYSVSREKKESFPLTVTSAQKNPTAFYLCASSRLAGNTGELFFGEGSRLTVL.

The chain recombines TRBV7-6 with TRBJ2-5; no clear D. Trimming removed 5 bases from V and 5 bases from J, with 18 bases in between. Per the germline V gene, CDR1 is SGHVS and CDR2 is FNYEAQ. The CDR3 contains 15 residues. The CDR3 DNA reads as TGTGCCAGCAGCCCCACGCCTTTGGAAGGGGAGACCCAGTACTTC. Amino acids: CASSPTPLEGETQYF.

This clone came up a few times. The chain is built from TRBV27 and TRBJ1-2; 7 nucleotides align to TRBD1. The CDR3 contains 14 residues. J was trimmed by 3 bases and V by 5 bases; bases with no gene match: 6. The germline V gene encodes CDR1 MNHEY and CDR2 SMNVEV (reference sequence). The CDR3 DNA sequence: TGTGCCAGCAGTCCTCCGGGACAGTACTATGGCTACACCTTC. Translated: CASSPPGQYYGYTF.

V and J are TRBV18 and TRBJ2-2; D may be TRBD2 (6 bases). V lost 6 bases and J lost 0, with 11 bases in between. Germline V lookup: CDR1 KGHSH, CDR2 LQKENI. This CDR3 region has 15 residues. Written as DNA, the CDR3 is TGTGCCAGCTCGCGGGACCTAGCGAACACCGGGGAGCTGTTTTTT. Its translation is CASSRDLANTGELFF.

This chain uses TRBV6-7 with TRBJ2-1; 14 bases match TRBD2. TRBV6-7 is flagged as an ORF with uncertain function. The junction had 9 bases not matched to a gene; V was cut back by 3 bases and J by 5 bases. The CDR3 runs to 18 residues. The CDR3 is CASSYYPSTSGRDNEQFF. CDR3 sequence (DNA): TGTGCCAGCAGTTATTACCCATCGACTAGCGGGAGGGACAATGAGCAGTTCTTC.